The next 20 T cell receptor beta chains were all read from a single sample in a study of cytomegalovirus exposure and HLA in healthy donors. In the PCR, 60 Vbeta and 13 Jbeta primers were used. Method: immunoSEQ multiplex PCR; TCRdb's copy keeps in-frame clones and lacks some. This table has more than 85,000 clones, roughly 67% appearing once. Sequencing was performed on PBMCs. The receptors shown here come from a man aged 40-49 years in good health and CMV-seronegative.

The gene calls are TRBV4-3 and TRBJ2-1, with 12 bases lining up with TRBD2. The CDR3 loop spans 16 amino acids. The V gene's germline CDR1 is LGHNA and CDR2 YSLEER. Losses at the gene ends were 1 base for V and 4 bases for J; bases not matched to a gene: 2. The CDR3 spells CASSQGTSGGYNEQFF. The CDR3 region has the DNA TGCGCCAGCAGCCAAGGTACTAGCGGGGGGTACAATGAGCAGTTCTTC.

The chain's CDR3 is CASRQTGGGTEAFF. As DNA, the CDR3 is TGTGCCAGCAGGCAGACAGGGGGTGGCACTGAAGCTTTCTTT. The V and J genes are TRBV6-1 and TRBJ1-1, with TRBD1 matching 9 bases. The CDR3 contains 14 residues. CDR1 and CDR2 (germline): MNHNS, SASEGT. V lost 6 bases, J lost 4 bases, and 6 bases stayed unmatched.

For this clone: Germline and junction disagree at one end, which may indicate a read error. V is TRBV4-1 and J is TRBJ2-7; tentatively, D is TRBD1 (6 bases). The CDR3 contains 15 residues. Germline CDR1 and CDR2: MGHRA and YSYEKL. The CDR3 DNA reads TGCGCCAGCAGTCAAGGACAGTCCTCGTTCTACGAGCAGTACTTC. Encoded protein: CASSQGQSSFYEQYF.

The CDR3 loop reads CASSEQGRRGDTQYF. DNA for the CDR3: TGTGCCAGCAGCGAACAGGGTCGAAGGGGAGATACGCAGTATTTT. The V call is TRBV7-2, the J call TRBJ2-3; perhaps TRBD1 as D (6 bases). The germline CDR1 and CDR2 sequences are SGHTA and FQGNSA. This CDR3 comprises 15 residues. The V and J ends lost 5 bases and 5 bases respectively, with 17 bases between them.

J is TRBJ2-3 and V is TRBV5-8; no definite D call. The CDR3 loop spans 12 amino acids. Germline V gives CDR1 SGHTS, CDR2 YDEGEE. Trimming pared 0 bases from V and 5 bases from J, leaving 4 bases between. In nucleotides, the CDR3 is TGTGCCAGCAGCTTGGGTATAGATACGCAGTATTTT. This translates into CASSLGIDTQYF.

The chain couples TRBV6-6 to TRBJ2-1; 13 bases are shared with TRBD2. The CDR3 length is 15 residues. Unmatched junction bases numbered 5, after V lost 5 bases and J lost 7 bases. CDR1 and CDR2 from the germline V gene are MNHNY and SVGAGI (reference sequence). The CDR3 is CASSRLAGGGNEQFF. In DNA form, the CDR3 reads TGTGCCAGCAGTCGACTAGCGGGGGGAGGGAATGAGCAGTTCTTC.

This clone was found a few times. The rearrangement links TRBV6-5 to TRBJ2-1; the match to TRBD1 covers 7 bases. After removal of 8 bases from V and 7 bases from J, the junction contained 11 bases not matched to a gene. CDR1 and CDR2 from the germline V gene are MNHEY and SVGAGI. The CDR3 is made up of 14 amino acids. CDR3 bases: TGTGCCAGCCAGACCGGACAGGAGGTTAATGAGCAGTTCTTC. This gives the protein CASQTGQEVNEQFF.

The V call is TRBV2, the J call TRBJ1-6; D unresolved. V lost 4 bases and J 7 bases, leaving 11 bases between the germline ends. This CDR3 has 14 amino acids. Germline values: CDR1 SNHLY, CDR2 FYNNEI. CDR3 sequence: CASSGIRGNSPLHF. The DNA for the CDR3 is TGTGCCAGCAGTGGGATTAGAGGGAATTCACCCCTCCACTTT.

The CDR3 sequence: CASSYTQRGGTDTQYF. The CDR3 DNA sequence: TGTGCCAGCAGTTACACCCAGCGGGGGGGCACAGATACGCAGTATTTT. This chain joins TRBV6-5 and TRBJ2-3; 9 nucleotides align to TRBD2. The CDR3 has 16 amino acids. V shed 2 bases, J shed 1 base, and the junction held 4 bases outside the gene matches. Germline-derived CDR1 and CDR2 are MNHEY and SVGAGI.

This chain uses TRBV30 with TRBJ1-6, with D possibly TRBD1 on 6 matching bases. Germline-derived CDR1 and CDR2 are GTSNPN and SVGIG (reference sequence). The CDR3 contains 14 residues. Deletions cut 3 bases from V and 2 bases from J, with 8 bases between. CDR3 DNA sequence: TGTGCCTGGAGCTGGACAGCCTATAATTCACCCCTCCACTTT. It is translated as CAWSWTAYNSPLHF.

The J gene is TRBJ1-2, the V gene TRBV14, with D maybe TRBD1 (6 bases). Deletions cut 5 bases from V and 4 bases from J, with 11 bases between. Germline V gene data show CDR1 as SGHDN and CDR2 as FVKESK. The CDR3 length is 13 residues. The CDR3 here is CASSNDRSYGYTF. The DNA for the CDR3 is TGTGCCAGCAGCAATGACAGGAGCTATGGCTACACCTTC.

The genes are TRBV9 and TRBJ1-3, with D hard to call. The CDR3 has 15 amino acids. The germline V gene encodes CDR1 SGDLS and CDR2 YYNGEE. The V and J ends lost 6 bases and 6 bases respectively, with 19 bases between them. The CDR3 coding sequence is TGTGCCAGCAACCCCACCGGGGTGGGGATAAACACCATATATTTT. It is translated as CASNPTGVGINTIYF. The full variable domain, completed using reference TRBV9 and TRBJ1-3, is DSGVTQTPKHLITATGQRVTLRCSPRSGDLSVYWYQQSLDQGLQFLIQYYNGEERAKGNILERFSAQQFPDLHSELNLSSLELGDSALYFCASNPTGVGINTIYFGEGSWLTVV.

The rearrangement links TRBV25-1 to TRBJ1-1, with D possibly matching TRBD1 (5 bases). This CDR3 has 11 amino acids. The germline V gene encodes CDR1 MGHDK and CDR2 SYGVNS. V was pared by 11 bases and J by 2 bases, with 9 bases between. CDR3 DNA sequence: TGTGCCGCCAGGGCCAACACTGAAGCTTTCTTT. Translation: CAARANTEAFF.

The V call is TRBV13, the J call TRBJ2-3, with TRBD2 matching 7 bases. Germline V gives CDR1 PRHDT, CDR2 FYEKMQ (reference sequence). The J segment lost 4 bases and the V segment lost 5 bases, leaving 15 bases of the junction unmatched. The CDR3 has 17 amino acids. This chain's CDR3 is CASSALGGLGEPDTQYF. The CDR3 DNA is TGTGCCAGCAGCGCGTTGGGGGGGTTGGGGGAACCAGATACGCAGTATTTT.

This clone was counted only a few times. The chain combines TRBV25-1 with TRBJ1-1, with D unresolved. CDR1 and CDR2 from the germline V gene are MGHDK and SYGVNS. The CDR3 has 13 amino acids. With 5 bases removed from V and 2 bases from J, the gap between germline ends came to 9 bases. CDR3 protein: CASSREANTEAFF. In DNA, the CDR3 is TGTGCCAGCAGTCGGGAGGCAAACACTGAAGCTTTCTTT.

The chain joins TRBV23-1 to TRBJ1-4; D call uncertain. TRBV23-1 is annotated as an ORF whose role is uncertain. The germline V and J ends were trimmed by 0 bases and 9 bases, with 8 bases remaining between them. This CDR3 has 13 amino acids. CDR3 nucleotide sequence: TGCGCCAGCAGTCAATCGTTCACTCAAAAACTGTTTTTT. Translation gives CASSQSFTQKLFF.

This clone was counted between two and nine times. This chain uses TRBV7-2 with TRBJ1-2, with TRBD1 identical over 8 bases. Trimming removed 5 bases from V and 8 bases from J; junction bases left unmatched: 7. This CDR3 region has 13 residues. Germline V gene lookup returns CDR1 SGHTA and CDR2 FQGNSA. The CDR3 DNA is TGTGCCAGCAGCCATGGACAGGGACAGGGCTACACCTTC. Protein product: CASSHGQGQGYTF.

The V gene is TRBV7-2, the J gene TRBJ2-5; D is possibly TRBD1 (5 bases). Germline CDR1 is SGHTA and CDR2 is FQGNSA. The CDR3 length is 15 residues. V lost 0 bases to trimming and J lost 5 bases, with 13 bases between them. CDR3 nucleotide sequence: TGTGCCAGCAGCTTAGCGCGGCAGGGTGGGGAGACCCAGTACTTC. It is translated as CASSLARQGGETQYF.

In its sample, this clone was seen a few times. This chain joins TRBV11-3 and TRBJ2-1, with 12 positions matching TRBD2. CDR1 and CDR2 from the germline V gene are SGHNT and YENEEA. The CDR3 contains 15 residues. The ends lost 5 bases at V and 6 bases at J; junction bases unmatched: 5. The CDR3 DNA follows: TGTGCCAGCAGCCCTAGACTAGCGGGGGTCAATGAGCAGTTCTTC. This sequence encodes CASSPRLAGVNEQFF.

This chain uses TRBV9 with TRBJ1-4; no firm D call. The CDR3 is made up of 16 amino acids. V was clipped by 0 bases and J by 8 bases, with 17 bases between them. The germline V gene encodes CDR1 SGDLS and CDR2 YYNGEE. The CDR3 DNA reads TGTGCCAGCAGCGTAGGCGAAGGAGTCGGAAGCGAAAAACTGTTTTTT. Protein: CASSVGEGVGSEKLFF.